The clone carrying this T cell receptor (beta chain) was counted a few times. What it binds is unknown. CDR1 is SGDLS, CDR2 YYNGEE, per germline. Deletions cut 6 bases from V and 4 bases from J, with 16 bases between. The CDR3 is 15 residues long. These data are taken from a study of CD8+ T cells in alopecia areata. On the study more broadly: The study gave tofacitinib for 6 to 18 months, then 6 months off drug.

Findings and limits, study-wide: Although TCR sharing was seen in mice, sharing across patients was less clear, possibly for HLA-related reasons. Affected scalp, especially in alopecia totalis/universalis, had a higher clonality than normal scalp did.

The sequencing template was cDNA reverse transcribed from extracted RNA. Sequenced by immunoSEQ multiplex PCR; TCRdb stores in-frame clones only, minus some. The sample lists more than 100,000 clones; 58% were seen once. Both peripheral blood and punch biopsies of lesional scalp skin were obtained from patients who had alopecia areata. This specimen consisted of CD4+ T cells sorted from blood, obtained at week 0. This receptor was taken from a human donor with alopecia areata. The chain uses TRBV9 and TRBJ2-2; D remains unclear. CDR3: CASKRHPWATGELFF. The CDR3 DNA follows: TGTGCCAGCAAGCGCCACCCCTGGGCCACCGGGGAGCTGTTTTTT.